The TCR beta chain described here comes from a study of OX40 agonist ivuxolimab in advanced cancers. At the level of the study: The study treated patients with ivuxolimab, an agonistic anti-OX40 (CD134) antibody. Participants averaged 60 years of age (range 23 to 79) and were roughly 80% male. General study findings and limits: Relatively little clonal expansion, among the lowest observed, appeared in partial responders at 0.1-3.0 mg/kg. Expanded clones were, on average, more numerous in CD8+ T cells than in CD4+.

A remark on this clone: The antigen remains unidentified.

Clones were read by immunoSEQ multiplex PCR, and TCRdb kept only the in-frame ones, dropping some. There are some 23,000 clones in the sample; more than 75% occur only once, and approximately 48% lies in the top ten. The V gene lost 3 bases and the J gene lost 0 bases, with 8 bases spanning the gap. Germline lookup yields CDR1 SEHNR and CDR2 FQNEAQ (reference sequence). The CDR3 runs 14 residues. Sequenced here: CD4+ or CD8+ T cells sorted from blood, sampled in a trial of the OX40 agonist ivuxolimab. The chain links TRBV7-9 to TRBJ1-2, with a possible D match to TRBD1 (5 bases). The receptor was derived from an adult with an advanced solid tumor such as melanoma, head and neck, liver or kidney cancer. CDR3 protein: CASSLGLSNYGYTF. The CDR3 region has the DNA TGTGCCAGCAGCTTGGGGCTGTCTAACTATGGCTACACCTTC.